This T cell receptor (beta chain) originates from a study of blood T cell repertoires in COVID-19. This clone is a singleton in its sample. This table comes from immunoSEQ multiplex PCR, and its TCRdb copy is limited to in-frame clones, with some not included. The table has around 200,000 clones, roughly 89% seen once. The sequenced material came from peripheral blood. This sequence originates from a woman under 30 who had recovered from COVID-19.

The CDR3 DNA reads as TGTGCCAGCAGCGGGATTAGCGGGAGTTGGAATGAGCAGTTCTTC. It is translated as CASSGISGSWNEQFF. The chain couples TRBV5-4 to TRBJ2-1, with TRBD2 matching over 9 bases. V shed 4 bases and J 7 bases; nucleotides not matched to a gene: 9. Germline V CDR1 and CDR2: SGHNT, YYREEE (reference sequence). This CDR3 is built from 15 residues.